This T cell receptor beta chain is from a study of OX40 agonist ivuxolimab in advanced cancers. Some clones are missing from TCRdb's copy, which holds only in-frame ones; the method was immunoSEQ multiplex PCR. Of over 50,000 clones listed, approximately 86% were seen once; the top ten hold approximately 4.7%. Study-wide findings and caveats: The study did not work out the antigen specificity of the expanded peripheral T cells.

The CDR3 is 15 residues long. Germline values: CDR1 MDHEN, CDR2 SYDVKM. Trimming pared 4 bases from V and 1 base from J, leaving 11 bases between. A remark on this clone: Its antigen is unknown.

The V and J genes are TRBV28 and TRBJ1-3, with D possibly matching TRBD1 (5 bases). The TCR originated in an adult with an advanced solid tumor such as melanoma, head and neck, liver or kidney cancer. The starting material was CD4+ or CD8+ T cells sorted from blood, obtained in a trial of the OX40 agonist ivuxolimab. The DNA of the CDR3 is TGTGCCAGCAGTTCCACAGGTTTTTCTGGAAACACCATATATTTT. It yields the protein CASSSTGFSGNTIYF.